Below are 16 T cell receptor beta chains sequenced from a single sample in a study of blood T cell repertoires in COVID-19. Repertoires were generated with immunoSEQ multiplex PCR, while TCRdb's copy carries only in-frame clones and drops some. The sample shows roughly 84,000 clones, about 85% of them seen only once. The sequenced sample was peripheral blood. The receptors were sampled from an elderly man with active or convalescent COVID-19.

The chain has TRBV11-1 and TRBJ2-7, with D perhaps matching TRBD2 (6 bases). CDR1 SGHAT and CDR2 FQDESV come from the germline V gene (reference sequence). CDR3 length: 16 residues. V was shortened by 1 base and J by 1 base, with 14 bases between the two germline ends. The CDR3 loop is CASSLGRGRTSYEQYV. CDR3 nucleotides: TGTGCCAGCAGCTTAGGTCGGGGGAGGACTTCCTACGAGCAGTACGTC.

The rearrangement joins TRBV3-1 (or the pseudogene TRBV3-2) to TRBJ2-1; TRBD2 aligns across 10 bases. This CDR3 contains 17 residues. CDR1 is LGHDT, CDR2 YNNKEL, per germline (reference sequence). The trim removed 1 base at V and 0 bases at J, leaving 3 bases unmatched. The CDR3 loop is CASSQGPSGSSYNEQFF. The CDR3 DNA follows: TGTGCCAGCAGCCAAGGCCCTAGCGGGAGCTCCTACAATGAGCAGTTCTTC.

This sequence joins TRBV14 and TRBJ2-3, with TRBD1 matching 8 bases. This CDR3 comprises 14 residues. Unmatched junction bases numbered 9, after V lost 6 bases and J lost 7 bases. Germline assignment: CDR1 SGHDN and CDR2 FVKESK. Here the CDR3 reads CASRRTGSLNTQYF. CDR3 sequence (DNA): TGTGCCAGCAGAAGGACAGGGAGTTTGAATACGCAGTATTTT.

The chain combines TRBV9 with TRBJ2-6; 11 bases fit TRBD2. V gave up 0 bases and J gave up 4 bases; unmatched junction bases: 15. The CDR3 runs 21 residues. CDR1 SGDLS and CDR2 YYNGEE come from the germline V gene. CDR3 DNA: TGTGCCAGCAGCGTAGCGGCGACTAGCGGGATTAAATGGGTGGGGGCCAACGTCCTGACTTTC. Protein sequence: CASSVAATSGIKWVGANVLTF.

The chain links TRBV5-4 to TRBJ2-5; D perhaps matches TRBD1 (6 bases). The V gene's germline CDR1 is SGHNT and CDR2 YYREEE (reference sequence). This CDR3 has 15 amino acids. Trimming took off 2 bases at V and 1 base at J, with 12 bases between the two ends. CDR3 coding DNA: TGTGCCAGCAGCTTTCCCCTGGGGGCCCAAGAGACCCAGTACTTC. Translation: CASSFPLGAQETQYF.

The gene calls are TRBV7-2 and TRBJ1-1; no definite D call. Germline lookup yields CDR1 SGHTA and CDR2 FQGNSA. The V end lost 2 bases, the J end lost 7 bases, and 14 bases lay between the germline ends. The CDR3 consists of 14 residues. CDR3 in DNA: TGTGCCAGCAGCTTATCCGGGTTCGGGGATGAAGCTTTCTTT. This codes for CASSLSGFGDEAFF.

J is TRBJ2-2 and V is TRBV2; D possibly corresponds to TRBD2 (5 bases). The ends were cut back, 9 bases at V and 1 base at J, with 6 bases in the middle. This CDR3 has 12 amino acids. CDR1 and CDR2 from the germline V gene are SNHLY and FYNNEI. This chain's CDR3 is CARGLNTGELFF. The CDR3 DNA reads as TGTGCCAGAGGACTGAACACCGGGGAGCTGTTTTTT.

The genes are TRBV10-2 and TRBJ1-1; D call uncertain. The CDR3 totals 14 residues. V was clipped by 3 bases and J by 0 bases, with 8 bases between them. Germline-derived CDR1 and CDR2 are WSHSY and SAAADI. The chain's CDR3 is CASSDGLLNTEAFF. The CDR3, as DNA: TGCGCCAGCAGTGATGGGCTTCTGAACACTGAAGCTTTCTTT.

J is TRBJ2-1 and V is TRBV7-2, with 13 bases fitting TRBD2. The CDR3 is made up of 17 amino acids. Germline V gene sequence: CDR1 SGHTA, CDR2 FQGNSA. The ends lost 5 bases at V and 8 bases at J; junction bases unmatched: 12. CDR3: CASSPRLAGGLRDEQFF. In DNA form, the CDR3 reads TGTGCCAGCAGCCCCCGACTAGCGGGAGGTCTTAGGGATGAGCAGTTCTTC.

This chain joins TRBV19 and TRBJ1-4, with unresolved D. The CDR3 is 14 amino acids. The V end was cut by 6 bases, the J end by 8 bases, with 16 bases between. Germline V gene lookup returns CDR1 LNHDA and CDR2 SQIVND (reference sequence). DNA for the CDR3: TGTGCCAGTAGCCTCGACGGGAGGTACGAAAAACTGTTTTTT. It codes for CASSLDGRYEKLFF.

The chain carries TRBV6-1 and TRBJ2-5; D is possibly TRBD1 (8 bases). The CDR3 covers 16 residues. Germline loops: CDR1 MNHNS, CDR2 SASEGT. Deletions cut 1 base from V and 4 bases from J, with 16 bases between. The CDR3 DNA follows: TGTGCCAGCAGTGAAGTGGCAGGGGGCGGGAGAGAGACCCAGTACTTC. It codes for CASSEVAGGGRETQYF.

The chain uses TRBV27 and TRBJ1-5, with 7 bases identical to TRBD1. Germline CDR1 MNHEY, CDR2 SMNVEV (reference sequence). There are 15 residues in the CDR3. Trimming removed 4 bases from V and 3 bases from J; junction bases left unmatched: 6. The CDR3 DNA reads as TGTGCCAGCAGTTCCAGGGGGGAAGCCAATCAGCCCCAGCATTTT. It codes for CASSSRGEANQPQHF.

The rearrangement links TRBV5-6 to TRBJ2-3, with TRBD2 identical over 9 bases. The CDR3 is 19 residues long. With 3 bases clipped from V and 1 base from J, the junction kept 15 bases outside the gene matches. Germline V gene lookup returns CDR1 SGHDT and CDR2 YYEEEE. The CDR3 nucleotides are TGTGCCAGCAGCTGGGGGGATTTGGTAGCGGGAGATGGCACAGATACGCAGTATTTT. This gives the protein CASSWGDLVAGDGTDTQYF.

In its sample, this clone was seen once. V is TRBV13 and J is TRBJ1-4, with a tentative D call TRBD1 (6 bases). The CDR3 has 14 residues. V was pared by 5 bases and J by 10 bases, with 17 bases between. Germline V gives CDR1 PRHDT, CDR2 FYEKMQ (reference sequence). In DNA, the CDR3 is TGTGCCAGCAGCACCCAACAGGGAGGGGGAAAACTGTTTTTT. Protein product: CASSTQQGGGKLFF.

In nucleotides, the CDR3 is TGTGCCAGCAGCCCGGGACAGGGGTACACAGATACGCAGTATTTT. The encoded protein is CASSPGQGYTDTQYF. The J gene is TRBJ2-3, the V gene TRBV3-1 (or the pseudogene TRBV3-2); 10 nucleotides align to TRBD1. Trimming cost V 4 bases and J 2 bases; bases outside gene matches: 3. Germline CDR1 and CDR2: LGHDT and YNNKEL (reference sequence). The CDR3 length is 15 residues.

This chain links TRBV4-2 with TRBJ2-1; TRBD2 matches 7 bases. The CDR3 loop spans 18 amino acids. Germline CDR1 reads LGHNA; CDR2 reads YNFKEQ. Losses at the gene ends were 0 bases for V and 0 bases for J; bases not matched to a gene: 8. CDR3 nucleotide sequence: TGTGCCAGCAGCCAAGATCTAAGCGGGGACGCCTCCTACAATGAGCAGTTCTTC. Encoded protein: CASSQDLSGDASYNEQFF.